Shown below are 28 T cell receptor beta chains from a single sample sequenced in a study of blood T cells in healthy people across ages. Combining a sample-barcoded 5' primer with a J-beta primer mix, a second PCR ran for roughly 6 to 12 cycles. TCRdb analysed the 5' RACE reads with MiXCR anew, one entry per CDR3 protein. The profile shows about 640,000 distinct CDR3 sequences, about 30% of them singletons. Material for sequencing was blood. The receptors shown here come from a woman older than 75 in good health.

The chain employs TRBV11-2 and TRBJ2-7; 12 bases fit TRBD2. Germline CDR1 and CDR2: SGHAT and FQNNGV. V gave up 5 bases and J gave up 4 bases; unmatched junction bases: 9. This CDR3 is 16 amino acids long. DNA of the CDR3: TGTGCCAGCAGCCGACTAGCGGGAGAATTTGAATACGAGCAGTACTTC. Protein sequence: CASSRLAGEFEYEQYF.

This clonotype was found a few times. The chain employs TRBV28 and TRBJ1-5; D call uncertain. V lost 7 bases and J lost 1, with 20 bases in between. CDR1 and CDR2 (germline): MDHEN, SYDVKM. This CDR3 is 17 amino acids long. The CDR3 loop reads CASTTAGGLGSNQPQHF. For the CDR3, the DNA is TGTGCCAGCACCACGGCGGGTGGACTAGGGAGCAATCAGCCCCAGCATTTT.

The sample holds many counts of this clonotype. This may be a read error: a much more frequent sequence differs by one nucleotide. In nucleotides, the CDR3 is TGCAGTGCTAGAGATTCGGGGACGGGCGGCGAGCAGTACTTC. Its translation is CSARDSGTGGEQYF. V usage is TRBV20-1 and J usage is TRBJ2-7; TRBD1 or TRBD2 may be the D gene (5 bases each). There are 14 residues in the CDR3. Looked up from germline, CDR1 is DFQATT and CDR2 is SNEGSKA (reference sequence). The ends were cut back, 0 bases at V and 6 bases at J, with 15 bases in the middle.

The chain recombines TRBV4-1 with TRBJ1-4, with D maybe TRBD1 (6 bases). Germline lookup yields CDR1 MGHRA and CDR2 YSYEKL. The germline V and J ends were trimmed by 0 bases and 16 bases, with 18 bases remaining between them. The CDR3 length is 14 residues. The CDR3 reads CASSQDRAGERPFF. The CDR3 DNA is TGCGCCAGCAGCCAAGATAGGGCAGGGGAAAGACCGTTTTTT.

V usage is TRBV6-6 and J usage is TRBJ1-3; D is possibly TRBD1 (5 bases). V was clipped by 6 bases and J by 1 base, with 16 bases between them. Looked up from germline, CDR1 is MNHNY and CDR2 is SVGAGI (reference sequence). The CDR3 covers 16 residues. The CDR3 protein is CASRTRQPSSGNTIYF. CDR3 sequence (DNA): TGTGCCAGCAGAACCCGACAGCCTAGTTCTGGAAACACCATATATTTT.

This chain connects TRBV7-2 to TRBJ2-5; no reliable D call. The CDR3 extends over 15 amino acids. From germline, CDR1 is SGHTA and CDR2 FQGNSA. V shed 5 bases and J shed 2 bases, with 15 bases lying between them. CDR3 in amino acids: CASSPANPRQETQYF. CDR3 in DNA: TGTGCCAGCAGCCCAGCGAACCCTAGACAAGAGACCCAGTACTTC.

Ten or more counts support this clonotype. V usage is TRBV20-1 and J usage is TRBJ1-1; D perhaps matches TRBD1 (6 bases). This CDR3 comprises 14 residues. Trimming cost V 1 base and J 1 base, with 10 bases left between them. Germline CDR1 is DFQATT and CDR2 is SNEGSKA (reference sequence). The CDR3 loop reads CSARGQAGNTEAFF. The CDR3 DNA sequence: TGCAGTGCTAGAGGACAGGCGGGGAACACTGAAGCTTTCTTT.

This clonotype came up many times. The V and J genes are TRBV7-3 and TRBJ1-2; D is possibly TRBD1 (6 bases). CDR1 SGHTA and CDR2 FQGTGA come from the germline V gene. The CDR3 loop spans 13 amino acids. The V end lost 5 bases, the J end lost 7 bases, and 14 bases lay between the germline ends. The CDR3 DNA is TGTGCCAGCAGCCCCACGGGCAGGGGTGGCTACACCTTC. It translates to CASSPTGRGGYTF. Complete variable domain (other parts from reference TRBV7-3 and TRBJ1-2): GAGVSQTPSNKVTEKGKYVELRCDPISGHTALYWYRQSLGQGPEFLIYFQGTGAADDSGLPNDRFFAVRPEGSVSTLKIQRTERGDSAVYLCASSPTGRGGYTFGSGTRLTVV.

This clonotype has just a few counts. This may stem from a read error, because a much larger clone lies one nucleotide away. J is TRBJ2-4 and V is TRBV5-1; D is uncertain. Germline CDR1 SGHRS, CDR2 YFSETQ. The length of the CDR3 is 15 residues. Trimming removed 7 bases at V and 5 bases at J, with 19 bases between. This CDR3 reads CASGPRTASQNIQYF. As DNA, the CDR3 is TGCGCCAGCGGCCCGCGGACCGCGTCCCAAAACATTCAGTACTTC.

This clonotype showed up many times. This chain links TRBV12-3 or TRBV12-4 with TRBJ2-7; D is possibly TRBD1 (6 bases). The CDR3 totals 11 residues. V lost 7 bases and J 7 bases, leaving 11 bases between the germline ends. The CDR3 loop reads CASTRTGEQYF. CDR3 sequence (DNA): TGTGCCAGCACGCGTACAGGGGAGCAGTACTTC.

This clonotype came up once. V and J are TRBV6-5 and TRBJ2-4; D is uncertain. TRBJ2-7 explains the end of the DNA better; the J call may be wrong. The germline gives CDR1 MNHEY, CDR2 SVGAGI. This CDR3 is built from 12 residues. CDR3: CASSSASGEQYF. CDR3 coding DNA: TGTGCCAGCAGTTCCGCTTCGGGCGAGCAGTACTTC.

There are a few counts of this clonotype. Possible read error: a much larger clone is one base away. CDR3 residues: CSARGGTGANYNEQYF. CDR3 bases: TGCAGTGCTAGAGGCGGGACAGGGGCCAATTACAATGAGCAGTACTTC. The chain is built from TRBV20-1 and TRBJ2-7, with 10 bases fitting TRBD1. The germline CDR1 and CDR2 sequences are DFQATT and SNEGSKA (reference sequence). V was clipped by 1 base and J by 7 bases; unmatched bases: 13. This CDR3 has 16 residues.

The J gene is TRBJ2-5, the V gene TRBV10-2, with 9 bases lining up with TRBD2. V dropped 7 bases and J dropped 4; count of bases not matched to a gene: 7. From germline, CDR1 is WSHSY and CDR2 SAAADI. The CDR3 sequence is 14 residues long. The CDR3 spells CASMGRGGGETQYF. CDR3 nucleotides: TGCGCCAGCATGGGGCGGGGGGGCGGAGAGACCCAGTACTTC.

The V call is TRBV7-2, the J call TRBJ2-4, with TRBD1 identical over 10 bases. The J call may be in error: the DNA end matches TRBJ2-7 better. The CDR3 covers 14 residues. Germline CDR1 SGHTA, CDR2 FQGNSA. The CDR3 sequence: CASMLGQGTYEQYF. Written as DNA, the CDR3 is TGTGCCAGCATGTTGGGACAGGGGACCTACGAGCAGTACTTC.

In this sample, this clonotype turned up many times. This chain uses TRBV7-3 with TRBJ2-5; D possibly corresponds to TRBD2 (6 bases). V was pared by 2 bases and J by 5 bases, with 12 bases between. The CDR3 has 14 residues. Germline lookup yields CDR1 SGHTA and CDR2 FQGTGA. CDR3 nucleotide sequence: TGTGCCAGCAGCTTATATGCGGGGTCGGAGACCCAGTACTTC. It codes for CASSLYAGSETQYF.

This clonotype was picked up many times. The V gene is TRBV5-1, the J gene TRBJ1-5, with D possibly matching TRBD1 (6 bases). Trimming pared 0 bases from V and 2 bases from J, leaving 15 bases between. CDR1 and CDR2 from the germline V gene are SGHRS and YFSETQ. The CDR3 length is 17 residues. CDR3 sequence: CASSLGLGGSGNQPQHF. The DNA for the CDR3 is TGCGCCAGCAGCTTGGGGCTCGGGGGCAGTGGCAATCAGCCCCAGCATTTT.

The CDR3 nucleotides read TGCAGCGTGCAGCGGGGGGCATATGAGCAGTTCTTC. Protein product: CSVQRGAYEQFF. This chain uses TRBV29-1 with TRBJ2-1; 9 nucleotides match TRBD2. After removal of 6 bases from V and 8 bases from J, the junction contained 5 bases not matched to a gene. There are 12 residues in the CDR3. Germline assignment: CDR1 SQVTM and CDR2 ANQGSEA.

This clonotype appeared many times. This chain connects TRBV10-2 to TRBJ2-7; D is unresolved. Germline CDR1 is WSHSY and CDR2 is SAAADI. The CDR3 extends over 14 amino acids. V was clipped by 6 bases and J by 1 base, with 13 bases between them. This CDR3 is CASSSVLGSYEQYF. CDR3 coding DNA: TGCGCCAGCAGCTCCGTCTTAGGGTCCTACGAGCAGTACTTC.

As concerns this clonotype: This sequence may be a read error, since a much larger clone differs from it by one base. The chain uses TRBV7-3 and TRBJ2-1; the match to TRBD1 covers 8 bases. Germline-derived CDR1 and CDR2 are SGHTA and FQGTGA. Germline trimming cut 5 bases from V and 13 bases from J; bases unmatched to any gene: 13. This CDR3 has 14 residues. CDR3 loop: CASSRGQVPETQFF. DNA for the CDR3: TGTGCCAGCAGCAGGGGACAGGTTCCGGAGACCCAGTTCTTC.

This clonotype occurred many times. The V call is TRBV4-3, the J call TRBJ1-2; D is unresolved. This CDR3 comprises 14 residues. Germline-derived CDR1 and CDR2 are LGHNA and YSLEER. V was trimmed by 1 base and J by 7 bases, leaving 13 bases between them. Written as DNA, the CDR3 is TGCGCCAGCAGCCAAGTCGCCGGATCTCGTGGCTACACCTTC. It codes for CASSQVAGSRGYTF.

The chain recombines TRBV7-2 with TRBJ1-1, with D uncertain. Trimming took off 2 bases at V and 1 base at J, with 8 bases between the two ends. Germline V gene sequence: CDR1 SGHTA, CDR2 FQGNSA. The CDR3 sequence is 14 residues long. This chain's CDR3 is CASSLKGTNTEAFF. The CDR3, as DNA: TGTGCCAGCAGCTTAAAGGGTACGAACACTGAAGCTTTCTTT.

The CDR3 loop is CSVVRDYTYEQYF. CDR3 coding DNA: TGCAGCGTTGTAAGGGACTACACCTACGAGCAGTACTTC. V usage is TRBV29-1 and J usage is TRBJ2-7; 7 bases fit TRBD2. J gave up 2 bases and V 4 bases, and 5 bases lay outside the gene matches. This CDR3 is built from 13 residues. Per germline, CDR1 SQVTM and CDR2 ANQGSEA.

Many counts were recorded for this clonotype. The CDR3 DNA reads as TGTGCCAGCAGCTCTAGCCGGGACAGGCGCTCCTACGAGCAGTACTTC. Translated: CASSSSRDRRSYEQYF. The chain links TRBV7-9 to TRBJ2-7; TRBD1 aligns across 8 bases. In germline, CDR1 is SEHNR, CDR2 FQNEAQ (reference sequence). The CDR3 has 16 residues. Trimming cost V 4 bases and J 0 bases; bases outside gene matches: 8.

This clonotype was seen at least ten times. The rearrangement links TRBV30 to TRBJ2-5, with D hard to call. Between the trimmed V and J ends, which lost 2 bases and 3 bases, there was a span of 13 bases. The length of the CDR3 is 14 residues. CDR1 GTSNPN and CDR2 SVGIG come from the germline V gene (reference sequence). The CDR3 is CAWSSFASEETQYF. In nucleotides, the CDR3 is TGTGCCTGGAGTTCCTTCGCGTCCGAAGAGACCCAGTACTTC.

This clonotype was recorded many times. This chain uses TRBV7-2 with TRBJ2-1; 7 nucleotides align to TRBD1. V trimming: 5 bases; J trimming: 2 bases; junction bases outside the gene matches: 6. This CDR3 spans 15 amino acids. Germline V gene data show CDR1 as SGHTA and CDR2 as FQGNSA. The CDR3 here is CASSRDRAPYNEQFF. In DNA, the CDR3 is TGTGCCAGCAGCCGGGACAGAGCCCCCTACAATGAGCAGTTCTTC.

This clonotype was seen a handful of times. This chain connects TRBV5-1 to TRBJ1-1, with D possibly matching TRBD1 (6 bases). Trimming left V 0 bases short and J 11 bases short, with 20 bases between. The CDR3 sequence is 15 residues long. CDR1 and CDR2 from the germline V gene are SGHRS and YFSETQ. This CDR3 is CASSLAERRGRGAFF. The CDR3 DNA reads TGCGCCAGCAGCTTGGCCGAAAGGCGGGGGCGAGGGGCTTTCTTT.

This clonotype was recorded a few times. V is TRBV18 and J is TRBJ1-6; D possibly corresponds to TRBD1 (6 bases). V lost 3 bases and J 9 bases, leaving 24 bases between the germline ends. CDR3 length equals 18 residues. Germline values: CDR1 KGHSH, CDR2 LQKENI. CDR3 loop: CASSPFSLGGTGSSPLHF. CDR3 bases: TGTGCCAGCTCACCCTTCTCTCTCGGGGGCACGGGAAGTTCACCCCTCCACTTT.

Many counts were recorded for this clonotype. V gene TRBV27 combines with J gene TRBJ2-7; D not resolved. V lost 5 bases and J lost 3, with 14 bases in between. Germline-derived CDR1 and CDR2 are MNHEY and SMNVEV (reference sequence). CDR3 length: 14 amino acids. The CDR3 loop is CASSPYRSLYEQYF. CDR3 nucleotide sequence: TGTGCCAGCAGTCCTTACCGATCCCTCTACGAGCAGTACTTC.